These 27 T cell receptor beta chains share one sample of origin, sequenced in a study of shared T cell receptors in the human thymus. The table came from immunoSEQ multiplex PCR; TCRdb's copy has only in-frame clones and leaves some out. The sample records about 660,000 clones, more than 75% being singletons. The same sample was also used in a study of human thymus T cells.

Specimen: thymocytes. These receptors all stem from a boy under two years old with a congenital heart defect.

As DNA, the CDR3 is TGTGCCAGCAGCCCCCCGGACGGGGACAGGGCTAACTATGGCTACACCTTC. It is translated as CASSPPDGDRANYGYTF. The chain has TRBV7-2 and TRBJ1-2; TRBD1 agrees at 9 bases. Losses at the gene ends were 5 bases for V and 0 bases for J; bases not matched to a gene: 10. The length of the CDR3 is 17 residues. The germline V gene has CDR1 SGHTA and CDR2 FQGNSA.

CDR3 nucleotide sequence: TGTGCCAGCAGCTTGTATCGGAGGGGGCACTCTGGAAACACCATATATTTT. Its translation is CASSLYRRGHSGNTIYF. The V and J genes are TRBV5-4 and TRBJ1-3, with 7 bases matching TRBD1. V lost 1 base and J lost 0; bases outside the gene matches: 7. CDR1 and CDR2 (germline): SGHNT, YYREEE (reference sequence). This CDR3 has 17 residues.

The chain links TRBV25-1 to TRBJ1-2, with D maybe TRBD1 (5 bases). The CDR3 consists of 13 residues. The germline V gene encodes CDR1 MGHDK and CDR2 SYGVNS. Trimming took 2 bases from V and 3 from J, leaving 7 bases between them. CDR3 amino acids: CASSELRDYGYTF. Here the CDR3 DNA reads TGTGCCAGCAGTGAACTCAGGGACTATGGCTACACCTTC.

CDR3 nucleotides: TGTGCCAGCAGCTCCGGAGGAGGTGTTTGGCCCTACAATGAGCAGTTCTTC. Amino acid sequence: CASSSGGGVWPYNEQFF. The chain joins TRBV7-9 to TRBJ2-1; tentative D call: TRBD2 (5 bases). CDR1 and CDR2 from the germline V gene are SEHNR and FQNEAQ (reference sequence). Trimming took off 4 bases at V and 2 bases at J, with 18 bases between the two ends. The CDR3 is 17 residues long.

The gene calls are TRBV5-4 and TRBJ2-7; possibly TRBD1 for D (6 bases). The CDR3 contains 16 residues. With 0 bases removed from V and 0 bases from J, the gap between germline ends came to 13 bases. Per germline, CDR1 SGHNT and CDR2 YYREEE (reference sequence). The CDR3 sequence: CASSLDREGGSYEQYF. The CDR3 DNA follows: TGTGCCAGCAGCTTGGATCGGGAAGGGGGCTCCTACGAGCAGTACTTC.

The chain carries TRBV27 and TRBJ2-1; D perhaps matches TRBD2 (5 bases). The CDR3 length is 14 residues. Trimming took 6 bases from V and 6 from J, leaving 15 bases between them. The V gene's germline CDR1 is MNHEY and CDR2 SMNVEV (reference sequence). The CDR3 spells CASSSPGNCNEQFF. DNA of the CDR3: TGTGCCAGCAGCTCTCCCGGGAATTGCAATGAGCAGTTCTTC.

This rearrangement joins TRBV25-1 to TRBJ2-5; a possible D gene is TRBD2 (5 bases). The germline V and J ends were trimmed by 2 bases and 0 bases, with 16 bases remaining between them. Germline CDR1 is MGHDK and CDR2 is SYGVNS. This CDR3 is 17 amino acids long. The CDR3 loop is CASSEASYRGYQETQYF. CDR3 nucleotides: TGTGCCAGCAGTGAAGCCTCCTATCGGGGATACCAAGAGACCCAGTACTTC.

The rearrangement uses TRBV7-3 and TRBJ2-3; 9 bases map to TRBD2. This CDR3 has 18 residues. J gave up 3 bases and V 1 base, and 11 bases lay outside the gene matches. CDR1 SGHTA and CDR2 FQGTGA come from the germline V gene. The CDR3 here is CASSLRGTSYGTTDTQYF. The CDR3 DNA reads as TGTGCCAGCAGCTTAAGGGGGACTAGCTATGGGACGACAGATACGCAGTATTTT.

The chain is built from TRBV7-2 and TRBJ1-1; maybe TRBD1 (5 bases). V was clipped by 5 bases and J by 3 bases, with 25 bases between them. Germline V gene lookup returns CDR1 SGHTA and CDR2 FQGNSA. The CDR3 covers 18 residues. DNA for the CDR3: TGTGCCAGCAGCCCAAAGGGCGTACTCAGGGCATCCGACACTGAAGCTTTCTTT. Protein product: CASSPKGVLRASDTEAFF.

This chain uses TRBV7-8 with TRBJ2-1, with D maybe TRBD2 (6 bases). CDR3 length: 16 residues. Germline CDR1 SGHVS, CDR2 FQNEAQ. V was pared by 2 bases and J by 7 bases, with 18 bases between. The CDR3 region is CASSLSLSGLLNEQFF. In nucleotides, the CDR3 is TGTGCCAGCAGCTTAAGTCTTAGCGGTCTATTGAATGAGCAGTTCTTC.

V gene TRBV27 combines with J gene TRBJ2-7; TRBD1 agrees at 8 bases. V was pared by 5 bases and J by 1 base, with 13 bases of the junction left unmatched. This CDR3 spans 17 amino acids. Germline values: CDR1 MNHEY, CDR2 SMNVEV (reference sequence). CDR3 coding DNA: TGTGCCAGCAGTCCGTATCCGACAGGGGACGAGTCCTACGAGCAGTACTTC. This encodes CASSPYPTGDESYEQYF.

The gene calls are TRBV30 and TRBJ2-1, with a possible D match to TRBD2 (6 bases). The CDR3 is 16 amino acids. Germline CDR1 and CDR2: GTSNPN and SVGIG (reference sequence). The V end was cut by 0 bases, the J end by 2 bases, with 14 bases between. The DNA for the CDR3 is TGTGCCTGGAGTGTTCGGGGGACGAGTCCCTACAATGAGCAGTTCTTC. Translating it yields CAWSVRGTSPYNEQFF.

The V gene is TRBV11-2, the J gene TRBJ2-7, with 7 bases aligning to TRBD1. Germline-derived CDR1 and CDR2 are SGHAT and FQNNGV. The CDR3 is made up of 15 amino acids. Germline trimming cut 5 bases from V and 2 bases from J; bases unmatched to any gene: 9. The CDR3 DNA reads TGTGCCAGCAGCAGAATACAGGGGAATCCCTACGAGCAGTACTTC. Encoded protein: CASSRIQGNPYEQYF.

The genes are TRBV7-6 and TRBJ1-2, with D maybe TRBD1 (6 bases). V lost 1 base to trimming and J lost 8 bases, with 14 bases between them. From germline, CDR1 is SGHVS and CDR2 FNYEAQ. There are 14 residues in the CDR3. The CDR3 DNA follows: TGTGCCAGCAGCTTAGGGGGGCGGGCTGGGGGCTACACCTTC. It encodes CASSLGGRAGGYTF.

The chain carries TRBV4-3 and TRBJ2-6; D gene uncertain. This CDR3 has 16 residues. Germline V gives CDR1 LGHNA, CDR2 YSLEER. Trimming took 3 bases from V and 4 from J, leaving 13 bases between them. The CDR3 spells CASSHDDTPGANVLTF. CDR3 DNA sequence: TGCGCCAGCAGCCACGACGACACCCCGGGGGCCAACGTCCTGACTTTC.

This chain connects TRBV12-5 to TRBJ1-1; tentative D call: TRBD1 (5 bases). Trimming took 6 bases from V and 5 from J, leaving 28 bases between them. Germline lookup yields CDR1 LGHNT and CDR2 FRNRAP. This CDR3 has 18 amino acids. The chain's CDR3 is CASGPSSGRGGRRTEAFF. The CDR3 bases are TGTGCTAGTGGCCCTTCATCGGGTCGGGGGGGGAGGAGGACTGAAGCTTTCTTT. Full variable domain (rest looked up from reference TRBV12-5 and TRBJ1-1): DARVTQTPRHKVTEMGQEVTMRCQPILGHNTVFWYRQTMMQGLELLAYFRNRAPLDDSGMPKDRFSAEMPDATLATLKIQPSEPRDSAVYFCASGPSSGRGGRRTEAFFGQGTRLTVV.

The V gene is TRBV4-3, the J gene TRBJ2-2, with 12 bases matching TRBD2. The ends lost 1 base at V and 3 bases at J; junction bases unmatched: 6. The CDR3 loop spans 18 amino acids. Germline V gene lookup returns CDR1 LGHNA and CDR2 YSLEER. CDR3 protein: CASSQGASGRGYTGELFF. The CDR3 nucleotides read TGCGCCAGCAGCCAAGGTGCTAGCGGGAGGGGGTACACCGGGGAGCTGTTTTTT.

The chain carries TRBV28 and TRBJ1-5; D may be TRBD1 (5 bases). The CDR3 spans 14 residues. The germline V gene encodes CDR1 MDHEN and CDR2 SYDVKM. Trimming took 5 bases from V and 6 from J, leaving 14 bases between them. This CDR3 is CASSPRWRGQPQHF. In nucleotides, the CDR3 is TGTGCCAGCAGTCCCCGGTGGAGGGGTCAGCCCCAGCATTTT.

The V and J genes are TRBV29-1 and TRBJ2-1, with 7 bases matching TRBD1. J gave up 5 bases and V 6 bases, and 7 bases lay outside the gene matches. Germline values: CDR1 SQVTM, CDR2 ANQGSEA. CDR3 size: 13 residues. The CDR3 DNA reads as TGCAGCGTAAGGGGGCGCCCCCACAATGAGCAGTTCTTC. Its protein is CSVRGRPHNEQFF.

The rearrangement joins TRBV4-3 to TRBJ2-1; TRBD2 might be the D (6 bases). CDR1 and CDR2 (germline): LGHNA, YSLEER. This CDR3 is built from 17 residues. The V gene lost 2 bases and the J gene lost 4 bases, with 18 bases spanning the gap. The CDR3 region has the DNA TGCGCCAGCAGCCAAAAAGAGGGAGGCCCCTGGTACAATGAGCAGTTCTTC. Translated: CASSQKEGGPWYNEQFF.

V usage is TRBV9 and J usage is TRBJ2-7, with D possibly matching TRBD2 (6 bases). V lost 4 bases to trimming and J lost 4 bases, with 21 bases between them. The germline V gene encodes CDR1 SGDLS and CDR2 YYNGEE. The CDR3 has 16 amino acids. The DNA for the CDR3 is TGTGCCAGCAGCCCTAGGCCCAGGACTACTATTTACGAGCAGTACTTC. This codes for CASSPRPRTTIYEQYF. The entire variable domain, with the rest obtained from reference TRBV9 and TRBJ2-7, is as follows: DSGVTQTPKHLITATGQRVTLRCSPRSGDLSVYWYQQSLDQGLQFLIQYYNGEERAKGNILERFSAQQFPDLHSELNLSSLELGDSALYFCASSPRPRTTIYEQYFGPGTRLTVT.

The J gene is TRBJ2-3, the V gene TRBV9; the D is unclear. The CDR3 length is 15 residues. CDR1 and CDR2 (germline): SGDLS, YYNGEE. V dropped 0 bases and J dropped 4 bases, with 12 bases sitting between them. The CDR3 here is CASSVGSQKSDTQYF. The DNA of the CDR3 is TGTGCCAGCAGCGTAGGGTCCCAGAAATCAGATACGCAGTATTTT.

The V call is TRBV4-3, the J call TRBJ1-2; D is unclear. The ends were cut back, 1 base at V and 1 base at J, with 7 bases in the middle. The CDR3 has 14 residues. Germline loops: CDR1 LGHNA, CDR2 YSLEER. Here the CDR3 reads CASSQGGGNYGYTF. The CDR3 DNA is TGCGCCAGCAGCCAAGGCGGTGGTAACTATGGCTACACCTTC.

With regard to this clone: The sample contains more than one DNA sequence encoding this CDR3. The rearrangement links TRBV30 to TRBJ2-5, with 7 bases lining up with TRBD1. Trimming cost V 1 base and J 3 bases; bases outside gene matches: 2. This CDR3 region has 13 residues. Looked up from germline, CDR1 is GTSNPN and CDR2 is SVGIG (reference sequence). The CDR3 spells CAWSGGGEETQYF. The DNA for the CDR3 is TGTGCCTGGAGTGGAGGGGGCGAAGAGACCCAGTACTTC.

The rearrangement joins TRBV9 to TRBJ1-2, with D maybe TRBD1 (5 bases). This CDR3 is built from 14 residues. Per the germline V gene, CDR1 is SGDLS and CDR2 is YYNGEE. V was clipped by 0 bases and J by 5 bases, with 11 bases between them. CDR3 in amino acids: CASSVEGRWYGYTF. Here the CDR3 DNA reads TGTGCCAGCAGCGTAGAGGGGAGGTGGTATGGCTACACCTTC.

The CDR3 bases are TGTGCCAGCAGCCAAGATATTCGAGCGGGAGGGTCTTCCTACGAGCAGTACTTC. Translation: CASSQDIRAGGSSYEQYF. V usage is TRBV4-2 and J usage is TRBJ2-7, with TRBD2 identical over 10 bases. Germline-derived CDR1 and CDR2 are LGHNA and YNFKEQ. The CDR3 has 18 amino acids. The ends lost 0 bases at V and 1 base at J; junction bases unmatched: 9.

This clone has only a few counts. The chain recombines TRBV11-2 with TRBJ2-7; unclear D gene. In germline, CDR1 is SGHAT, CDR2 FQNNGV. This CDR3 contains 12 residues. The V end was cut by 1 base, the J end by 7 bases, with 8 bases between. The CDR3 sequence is CASSLARHEQYF. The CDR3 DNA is TGTGCCAGCAGCTTAGCCCGACATGAGCAGTACTTC. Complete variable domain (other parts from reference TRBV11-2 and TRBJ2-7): EAGVAQSPRYKIIEKRQSVAFWCNPISGHATLYWYQQILGQGPKLLIQFQNNGVVDDSQLPKDRFSAERLKGVDSTLKIQPAKLEDSAVYLCASSLARHEQYFGPGTRLTVT.